This entry describes one TCR beta chain. These data are taken from a study of blood T cell repertoires in COVID-19. Study-level background: COVID-19 samples collected from the United States, Italy and Spain covered acute and convalescent phases. The cDNA or gDNA used as material had been derived from T cells, B-cell-depleted T cells, or PBMCs.

Clones were read by immunoSEQ multiplex PCR, and TCRdb kept only the in-frame ones, dropping some. The sample has 150,000 to 250,000 clones, about nine tenths seen once; the top ten hold 2% to 2.5%. V was shortened by 4 bases and J by 4 bases, with 11 bases between the two germline ends. The CDR3 consists of 13 residues. The germline V gene encodes CDR1 SGHDN and CDR2 FVKESK. The genes are TRBV14 and TRBJ2-7, with D unresolved. The sequence was collected from a woman younger than 45 who had recovered from COVID-19. The specimen was PBMCs or T cells enriched from blood (not recorded which). The CDR3 DNA follows: TGTGCCAGCAGCCGCGCGAGCCGTTACGAGCAGTACTTC. Translation: CASSRASRYEQYF.